Below, 18 T cell receptor beta chains from the same sample are listed, as sequenced in a study of response to subunit inactivated influenza vaccine. MiXCR was run by TCRdb on the RT-PCR reads, yielding one entry per CDR3 protein. The sample lists approximately 500,000 distinct CDR3 sequences; approximately 24% were seen once. These data were also filed under a second study, of T cells expressing NK-cell markers. From that report: In generating TCR beta cDNA, 5'RACE template switching with UMIs was used.

The specimen comprised CD4+ T cells sorted from PBMCs, sampled roughly 12 days after vaccination. These receptors were taken from a man aged 45-60 years who received an inactivated influenza vaccine.

This clonotype has just a few counts. The V and J genes are TRBV7-9 and TRBJ2-3, with a weak D call TRBD1 (5 bases). CDR1 SEHNR and CDR2 FQNEAQ come from the germline V gene (reference sequence). Trimming removed 4 bases from V and 9 bases from J, with 14 bases in between. CDR3 length: 13 amino acids. CDR3 DNA: TGTGCCAGCAGCTCGCGGCAGGGCAACACGCAGTATTTT. This encodes CASSSRQGNTQYF. Using reference TRBV7-9 and TRBJ2-3 for the parts outside the CDR3, the full variable domain is DTGVSQNPRHKITKRGQNVTFRCDPISEHNRLYWYRQTLGQGPEFLTYFQNEAQLEKSRLLSDRFSAERPKGSFSTLEIQRTEQGDSAMYLCASSSRQGNTQYFGPGTRLTVL.

This clonotype was observed a few times. The rearrangement uses TRBV5-1 and TRBJ1-1; D gene unclear. The CDR3 loop spans 14 amino acids. Germline CDR1 SGHRS, CDR2 YFSETQ. V dropped 5 bases and J dropped 0 bases, with 11 bases sitting between them. The CDR3 nucleotides read TGCGCCAGCAGGTCCAGGATCATGAACACTGAAGCTTTCTTT. This gives the protein CASRSRIMNTEAFF.

This clonotype has just a few counts. The chain employs TRBV12-3 or TRBV12-4 and TRBJ2-5; no reliable D call. The CDR3 length is 14 residues. Deletions cut 5 bases from V and 2 bases from J, with 12 bases between. Here the CDR3 DNA reads TGTGCCAGCAGTCAATCCTGGGGACAAGAGACCCAGTACTTC. Residues: CASSQSWGQETQYF.

This chain's CDR3 is CASSYGGLAPETQYF. The DNA of the CDR3 is TGTGCCAGCAGTTACGGGGGACTAGCCCCAGAGACCCAGTACTTC. The rearrangement uses TRBV6-5 and TRBJ2-5; TRBD2 matches at 9 bases. Trimming took 2 bases from V and 4 from J; bases not matched to a gene: 5. Germline V gives CDR1 MNHEY, CDR2 SVGAGI. This CDR3 has 15 amino acids.

This clonotype was observed a single time. This chain links TRBV28 with TRBJ2-1; perhaps D is TRBD1 or TRBD2 (5 bases each). From germline, CDR1 is MDHEN and CDR2 SYDVKM. V lost 6 bases and J lost 7, with 19 bases in between. The CDR3 is made up of 15 amino acids. The CDR3 coding sequence is TGTGCCAGCAGAAAACGGGGCAGGGTAAGGAATGAGCAGTTCTTC. The encoded protein is CASRKRGRVRNEQFF.

This clonotype was found a few times. This rearrangement joins TRBV6-1 to TRBJ2-3, with D perhaps matching TRBD2 (5 bases). CDR1 and CDR2 (germline): MNHNS, SASEGT. This CDR3 is 13 amino acids long. V shed 4 bases and J shed 4 bases, with 9 bases lying between them. The CDR3 here is CASSGEGADTQYF. CDR3 bases: TGTGCCAGCAGTGGCGAGGGCGCAGATACGCAGTATTTT.

Here the CDR3 DNA reads TGCGCCAGCAGCTCTACAGGGGGCTATGGTAATTCACCCCTCCACTTT. This translates into CASSSTGGYGNSPLHF. The V call is TRBV5-1, the J call TRBJ1-6; 9 bases match TRBD1. V shed 3 bases and J 6 bases; nucleotides not matched to a gene: 7. The germline gives CDR1 SGHRS, CDR2 YFSETQ. The CDR3 is 16 amino acids.

This rearrangement joins TRBV5-1 to TRBJ1-3; perhaps TRBD1 as D (6 bases). The CDR3 loop spans 18 amino acids. V lost 2 bases and J lost 0, with 18 bases in between. The germline V gene encodes CDR1 SGHRS and CDR2 YFSETQ. CDR3 sequence: CASSFGLVGQTSGNTIYF. CDR3 DNA sequence: TGCGCCAGCAGCTTCGGCCTAGTTGGACAGACCTCTGGAAACACCATATATTTT.

This clonotype came up many times. V and J are TRBV20-1 and TRBJ1-1; D uncertain. The CDR3 extends over 10 amino acids. Trimming pared 2 bases from V and 7 bases from J, leaving 5 bases between. Per the germline V gene, CDR1 is DFQATT and CDR2 is SNEGSKA (reference sequence). The CDR3 nucleotides read TGCAGTGCTAGACGGGATGAAGCTTTCTTT. Translation: CSARRDEAFF.

The chain uses TRBV7-2 and TRBJ2-4, with D possibly matching TRBD1 (6 bases). Germline lookup yields CDR1 SGHTA and CDR2 FQGNSA. The CDR3 extends over 13 amino acids. V was clipped by 4 bases and J by 8 bases, with 12 bases between them. For the CDR3, the DNA is TGTGCCAGCAGCTCGCACAGGGCCGACATTCAGTACTTC. Its translation: CASSSHRADIQYF. The variable domain in full, completed from reference TRBV7-2 and TRBJ2-4, reads GAGVSQSPSNKVTEKGKDVELRCDPISGHTALYWYRQSLGQGLEFLIYFQGNSAPDKSGLPSDRFSAERTGGSVSTLTIQRTQQEDSAVYLCASSSHRADIQYFGAGTRLSVL.

In this sample, this clonotype turned up many times. CDR3: CASSSQPRQGLTIYF. DNA for the CDR3: TGTGCCAGCAGCTCCCAGCCGAGACAGGGGTTAACCATATATTTT. The chain uses TRBV7-2 and TRBJ1-3; TRBD1 matches at 8 bases. CDR1 is SGHTA and CDR2 is FQGNSA in the germline V gene. V dropped 4 bases and J dropped 10; count of bases not matched to a gene: 12. The CDR3 is 15 residues long.

This clonotype was counted a few times. The chain combines TRBV7-2 with TRBJ2-7, with TRBD1 matching over 9 bases. CDR1 and CDR2 from the germline V gene are SGHTA and FQGNSA. J gave up 1 base and V 5 bases, and 6 bases lay outside the gene matches. This CDR3 has 15 amino acids. The CDR3 is CASSKGGTGSYEQYF. CDR3 in DNA: TGTGCCAGCAGCAAAGGTGGGACAGGGTCCTACGAGCAGTACTTC.

The V and J genes are TRBV28 and TRBJ2-2, with TRBD1 matching over 7 bases. The CDR3 is made up of 15 amino acids. The V gene's germline CDR1 is MDHEN and CDR2 SYDVKM. V shed 4 bases and J 3 bases; nucleotides not matched to a gene: 5. CDR3 sequence: CASSSTGTDTGELFF. CDR3 in DNA: TGTGCCAGCAGTTCGACAGGGACGGACACCGGGGAGCTGTTTTTT.

This clonotype has just a few counts. The genes are TRBV6-2 or TRBV6-3 and TRBJ2-7; possible D gene TRBD2, 5 bases. Trimming stripped 3 bases from V and 4 bases from J, with 25 bases between. CDR3 size: 18 residues. Per germline, CDR1 MNHEY and CDR2 SVGEGT. CDR3 in DNA: TGTGCCAGCAGTTATTCCAGAAACCCGGACTCCTTATCTTACGAGCAGTACTTC. Encoded protein: CASSYSRNPDSLSYEQYF.

The chain links TRBV6-2 or TRBV6-3 to TRBJ2-4; D is perhaps TRBD2 (6 bases). CDR3 length: 16 amino acids. V was pared by 2 bases and J by 0 bases, with 11 bases between. Germline lookup yields CDR1 MNHEY and CDR2 SVGEGT. The DNA of the CDR3 is TGTGCCAGCAGTTACGTGGCGGGACTAGCCAAAAACATTCAGTACTTC. Translated, it gives CASSYVAGLAKNIQYF.

This clonotype was observed a handful of times. The chain employs TRBV6-1 and TRBJ2-1; TRBD1 might be the D (5 bases). The V gene lost 8 bases and the J gene lost 3 bases, with 14 bases spanning the gap. CDR1 MNHNS and CDR2 SASEGT come from the germline V gene. CDR3 length equals 14 residues. CDR3: CASLLGPSYNEQFF. CDR3 DNA sequence: TGTGCCAGCCTACTGGGGCCCAGCTACAATGAGCAGTTCTTC.

V and J are TRBV20-1 and TRBJ1-5; D is undetermined. This CDR3 is 15 amino acids long. Germline CDR1 reads DFQATT; CDR2 reads SNEGSKA (reference sequence). The V gene lost 6 bases and the J gene lost 2 bases, with 17 bases spanning the gap. CDR3 protein: CSALKGGTRNQPQHF. The CDR3 bases are TGCAGTGCGCTAAAGGGTGGAACCCGCAATCAGCCCCAGCATTTT.

The J gene is TRBJ1-1, the V gene TRBV7-9; D perhaps matches TRBD1 (6 bases). The CDR3 spans 15 residues. The ends were cut back, 5 bases at V and 1 base at J, with 14 bases in the middle. Germline-derived CDR1 and CDR2 are SEHNR and FQNEAQ (reference sequence). As DNA, the CDR3 is TGTGCCAGCAGCCCTTGGCAGGGGAAGAACACTGAAGCTTTCTTT. It encodes CASSPWQGKNTEAFF. The whole variable domain, remainder taken from reference TRBV7-9 and TRBJ1-1, is DTGVSQNPRHKITKRGQNVTFRCDPISEHNRLYWYRQTLGQGPEFLTYFQNEAQLEKSRLLSDRFSAERPKGSFSTLEIQRTEQGDSAMYLCASSPWQGKNTEAFFGQGTRLTVV.